These T cell receptor beta chains were read from a single sample in a study of T cell responses to AZD1222 COVID-19 vaccine. Sequencing was performed with immunoSEQ multiplex PCR; in TCRdb, only in-frame clones are kept and a portion is missing. The repertoire has tens of thousands of clones, approximately 80% of them found once; the top ten carry roughly 7.2%. The sequencing here drew on peripheral blood, taken on day 0 of AZD1222 vaccination. These receptors were taken from an adult in good health. Each CDR3 is given with its conserved first and last residue. A D gene is named only where the DNA matches it firmly. Clone sizes are given selectively: once, few, many, or a class where the clone is expanded.

J gene,V gene,CDR3 length,D gene,clone size,CDR3 protein,CDR3 DNA
TRBJ1-3,TRBV6-5,14,NA,few,CATTSGRSGNTIYF,TGTGCCACTACCTCGGGAAGGAGTGGAAACACCATATATTTT
TRBJ1-2,TRBV28,14,TRBD1,NA,CASRDRGRSYGYTF,TGTGCCAGCAGGGACAGGGGGCGAAGCTATGGCTACACCTTC
TRBJ1-4,TRBV5-6,15,NA,few,CASSLIGQANEKLFF,TGTGCCAGCAGCTTAATAGGTCAGGCTAATGAAAAACTGTTTTTT
TRBJ2-1,TRBV5-4,16,NA,few,CASSYSLGPPNNEQFF,TGTGCCAGCAGCTATTCACTGGGCCCCCCGAACAATGAGCAGTTCTTC
TRBJ2-1,TRBV24-1,14,TRBD2,NA,CATGLAGGPNEQFF,TGTGCCACGGGACTAGCGGGAGGGCCCAATGAGCAGTTCTTC
TRBJ1-1,TRBV7-9,13,NA,NA,CASSLSENTEAFF,TGTGCCAGCAGCTTATCAGAGAACACTGAAGCTTTCTTT
TRBJ2-3,TRBV28,15,TRBD2,few,CASSPSGGPTDTQYF,TGTGCCAGCAGTCCTAGCGGGGGGCCAACAGATACGCAGTATTTT
TRBJ2-1,TRBV6-2/TRBV6-3,15,NA,NA,CASSFGPESYNEQFF,TGTGCCAGCAGTTTTGGCCCCGAGTCCTACAATGAGCAGTTCTTC
TRBJ2-3,TRBV2,17,TRBD2,NA,CASSLYAGTSGRGTQYF,TGTGCCAGCAGTCTCTATGCCGGGACTAGCGGGAGGGGTACGCAGTATTTT
TRBJ1-3,TRBV7-2,16,NA,NA,CASSLGPLTPGNTIYF,TGTGCCAGCAGCTTAGGACCCCTAACGCCTGGAAACACCATATATTTT
TRBJ2-1,TRBV18,17,TRBD2,NA,CASSESRTSGSWGEQFF,TGTGCCAGCTCAGAATCACGGACTAGCGGGAGTTGGGGTGAGCAGTTCTTC
TRBJ1-5,TRBV21-1,19,NA,NA,CASSKELRGQPYSNQPQHF,TGTGCCAGCAGCAAAGAGTTGAGGGGACAACCATATAGCAATCAGCCCCAGCATTTT
TRBJ1-2,TRBV6-5,15,NA,NA,CASSYFPGTNYGYTF,TGTGCCAGCAGTTACTTTCCAGGGACTAACTATGGCTACACCTTC
TRBJ1-1,TRBV20-1,11,NA,NA,CSAAGNTEAFF,TGCAGTGCTGCGGGGAACACTGAAGCTTTCTTT
TRBJ2-5,TRBV2,14,NA,NA,CASSEDLGSETQYF,TGTGCCAGCAGTGAAGACCTCGGGTCGGAGACCCAGTACTTC
TRBJ1-4,TRBV7-8,16,TRBD1,NA,CASSTRRGTGNEKLFF,TGTGCCAGCAGCACTCGAAGGGGGACAGGCAATGAAAAACTGTTTTTT
TRBJ2-3,TRBV7-3,16,TRBD2,NA,CASSLGGSGKTDTQYF,TGTGCCAGCAGCTTAGGGGGTAGCGGGAAGACAGATACGCAGTATTTT
TRBJ2-2,TRBV2,14,NA,NA,CASSRASPIGELFF,TGTGCCAGCAGTCGGGCCTCCCCCATCGGGGAGCTGTTTTTT
TRBJ1-1,TRBV7-9,15,TRBD1,NA,CASSLETGGSTEAFF,TGTGCCAGCAGCTTAGAGACAGGGGGCTCCACTGAAGCTTTCTTT
TRBJ1-1,TRBV27,16,NA,NA,CASSLHTGLSNTEAFF,TGTGCCAGCAGTCTCCATACGGGCCTCTCGAACACTGAAGCTTTCTTT
TRBJ2-6,TRBV28,14,NA,NA,CASSRGAGANVLTF,TGTGCCAGCAGTCGGGGGGCAGGGGCCAACGTCCTGACTTTC
TRBJ2-5,TRBV5-1,14,TRBD2,NA,CASSSGRGGETQYF,TGCGCCAGCAGCTCCGGCCGGGGGGGAGAGACCCAGTACTTC
TRBJ2-5,TRBV6-6,15,TRBD1,once,CASSYSIRGQETQYF,TGTGCCAGCAGTTACTCGATCAGGGGGCAAGAGACCCAGTACTTC
TRBJ1-5,TRBV19,14,NA,NA,CATRSSDPNQPQHF,TGTGCCACCCGTTCGTCAGACCCTAATCAGCCCCAGCATTTT
TRBJ2-1,TRBV10-3,16,TRBD1,once,CAISDDRGLSYNEQFF,TGTGCCATCAGTGACGACAGGGGGCTATCCTACAATGAGCAGTTCTTC
TRBJ2-1,TRBV2,15,TRBD1,NA,CASRQEQGAFNEQFF,TGTGCCAGCAGGCAGGAGCAGGGGGCCTTCAATGAGCAGTTCTTC
TRBJ1-6,TRBV4-2,17,TRBD1,NA,CASSQERLGTGTSPLHF,TGTGCCAGCAGCCAAGAACGGCTGGGGACAGGGACTTCACCCCTCCACTTT
TRBJ2-3,TRBV5-1,13,NA,NA,CASSPGTSDTQYF,TGCGCCAGCAGCCCGGGGACTTCAGATACGCAGTATTTT
TRBJ1-2,TRBV12-3/TRBV12-4,13,TRBD1,NA,CASSPGGSYGYTF,TGTGCCAGCAGCCCAGGGGGGAGTTATGGCTACACCTTC
TRBJ1-2,TRBV3-1/TRBV3-2,14,NA,NA,CASSQEDAFTGYTF,TGTGCCAGCAGCCAAGAGGACGCTTTTACCGGCTACACCTTC
TRBJ2-2,TRBV12-3/TRBV12-4,13,NA,NA,CASIRTGIGELFF,TGTGCCAGCATTCGTACAGGAATCGGGGAGCTGTTTTTT
TRBJ2-1,TRBV7-9,14,TRBD1,NA,CASSLSDRGNEQFF,TGTGCCAGCAGCTTAAGCGACAGGGGCAATGAGCAGTTCTTC
TRBJ1-1,TRBV7-9,13,TRBD1,NA,CASSRDRDTEAFF,TGTGCCAGCAGCCGGGACAGGGACACTGAAGCTTTCTTT
TRBJ2-2,TRBV28,13,NA,NA,CASSFQNTGELFF,TGTGCCAGCAGTTTCCAGAACACCGGGGAGCTGTTTTTT
TRBJ1-1,TRBV12-5,13,NA,NA,CASALETGTEAFF,TGTGCTAGTGCTTTGGAGACAGGCACTGAAGCTTTCTTT
TRBJ2-7,TRBV4-1,16,TRBD2,NA,CASSPLGTSGSYEQYF,TGCGCCAGCAGCCCGCTAGGGACTAGCGGGAGCTACGAGCAGTACTTC
TRBJ1-5,TRBV7-7,17,TRBD1,NA,CASSLAGTAHSNQPQHF,TGTGCTAGCAGCTTAGCCGGGACAGCCCATAGCAATCAGCCCCAGCATTTT
TRBJ2-7,TRBV28,13,TRBD1,NA,CASGQGVSYEQYF,TGTGCCAGCGGACAGGGGGTCTCCTACGAGCAGTACTTC
TRBJ1-4,TRBV14,15,NA,once,CASSHRDATNEKLFF,TGTGCCAGCAGCCACCGGGACGCAACTAATGAAAAACTGTTTTTT
TRBJ1-1,TRBV2,12,NA,NA,CASGQKNTEAFF,TGTGCCAGCGGACAGAAGAACACTGAAGCTTTCTTT
TRBJ1-1,TRBV6-5,14,NA,NA,CASSYTGTNTEAFF,TGTGCCAGCAGTTACACAGGGACGAACACTGAAGCTTTCTTT
TRBJ2-1,TRBV19,14,NA,NA,CASSNKRGNNEQFF,TGTGCCAGTAGTAACAAACGGGGAAACAATGAGCAGTTCTTC
TRBJ2-1,TRBV3-1/TRBV3-2,15,TRBD2,few,CASSQQAGGKNEQFF,TGTGCCAGCAGCCAACAAGCGGGAGGCAAGAATGAGCAGTTCTTC
TRBJ2-2,TRBV28,17,TRBD2,few,CASTHALAPPGTGELFF,TGTGCCAGCACTCACGCACTAGCGCCCCCCGGGACCGGGGAGCTGTTTTTT
TRBJ1-2,TRBV29-1,13,NA,few,CSVDRTGGYGYTF,TGCAGCGTTGACCGGACGGGTGGCTATGGCTACACCTTC
TRBJ2-1,TRBV3-1/TRBV3-2,12,NA,medium-sized,CASSQGGNEQFF,TGTGCCAGCAGCCAAGGAGGGAATGAGCAGTTCTTC
TRBJ1-1,TRBV5-1,13,NA,NA,CASRPGPNTEAFF,TGCGCCAGCAGACCCGGACCCAACACTGAAGCTTTCTTT
TRBJ2-1,TRBV27,16,TRBD1,NA,CASSPRGTHGSNEQFF,TGTGCCAGCAGTCCCAGGGGGACACACGGAAGCAATGAGCAGTTCTTC
TRBJ2-5,TRBV28,14,NA,NA,CASSFPREYGAQYF,TGTGCCAGCAGTTTCCCGAGGGAGTATGGGGCCCAGTACTTC
TRBJ2-2,TRBV11-2,16,NA,NA,CASSLQGRRNTGELFF,TGTGCCAGCAGCCTGCAAGGACGGCGTAACACCGGGGAGCTGTTTTTT
TRBJ1-2,TRBV2,14,TRBD1,NA,CASSPGQGDYGYTF,TGTGCCAGCAGTCCCGGACAGGGGGACTATGGCTACACCTTC
TRBJ2-7,TRBV6-5,16,NA,NA,CASSYSRPSLGYEQYF,TGTGCCAGCAGTTACTCGAGGCCGTCGTTGGGCTACGAGCAGTACTTC